This TCR beta chain was identified in a study of neoadjuvant nivolumab and ipilimumab in lung cancer. Study-wide context: The combination arm added day-1 ipilimumab 1 mg/kg to nivolumab 3 mg/kg on days 1, 15, 29. Study results and limitations: Higher pretherapy blood TCR richness went with higher resected-tumor richness. From pretherapy to surgery, tumor richness and clonality rose with dual therapy.

Only in-frame clones appear in the TCRdb table, and some are missing; sequencing was by immunoSEQ multiplex PCR. The repertoire holds over a thousand clones, with roughly 86% as singletons. This clone was seen just once. Antigen unknown. CDR1 PRHDT and CDR2 FYEKMQ come from the germline V gene (reference sequence). The CDR3 contains 17 residues. V lost 5 bases to trimming and J lost 1 base, with 20 bases between them. J is TRBJ1-1 and V is TRBV13; a possible D gene is TRBD1 (5 bases). Sequences were derived from adjacent normal lung tissue, sampled after neoadjuvant nivolumab, alone or with ipilimumab, at or shortly before surgery. The source is an adult with non-small cell lung cancer. CDR3 nucleotides: TGTGCCAGCAGCATACAGTCGGCCGGGACGGCGAACACTGAAGCTTTCTTT. Protein product: CASSIQSAGTANTEAFF.